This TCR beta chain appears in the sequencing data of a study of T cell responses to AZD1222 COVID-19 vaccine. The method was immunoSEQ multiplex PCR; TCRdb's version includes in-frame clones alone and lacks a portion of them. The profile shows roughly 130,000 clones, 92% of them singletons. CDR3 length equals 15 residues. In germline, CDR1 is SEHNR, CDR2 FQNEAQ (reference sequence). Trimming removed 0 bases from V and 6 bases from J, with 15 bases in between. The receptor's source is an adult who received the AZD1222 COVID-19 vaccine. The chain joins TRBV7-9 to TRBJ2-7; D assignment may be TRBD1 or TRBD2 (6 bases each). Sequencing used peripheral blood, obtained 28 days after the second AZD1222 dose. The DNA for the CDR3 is TGTGCCAGCAGCTTAGCTGGGGACAAGGGAGGCGAGCAGTACTTC. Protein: CASSLAGDKGGEQYF.